The 20 T cell receptor beta chains below were found in one sample sequenced in a study of cytomegalovirus exposure and HLA in healthy donors. The study ran its PCR with 60 Vbeta and 13 Jbeta primers. Sequencing was performed with immunoSEQ multiplex PCR; in TCRdb, only in-frame clones are kept and a portion is missing. In the table there are under 150,000 clones, approximately 70% of which are singletons. Source material: PBMCs. All receptors come from a woman in her sixties or seventies in good health and CMV-seropositive.

This clone was seen once. The chain uses TRBV6-5 and TRBJ2-7; D call uncertain. V shed 10 bases and J shed 0 bases, with 16 bases lying between them. This CDR3 is 14 amino acids long. Per germline, CDR1 MNHEY and CDR2 SVGAGI. The CDR3 loop reads CATQLAASSYEQYF. The CDR3 DNA reads TGTGCCACCCAGCTTGCAGCGAGCTCCTACGAGCAGTACTTC.

The V gene is TRBV6-6, the J gene TRBJ2-7; weak D call: TRBD2 (6 bases). Germline V gives CDR1 MNHNY, CDR2 SVGAGI (reference sequence). Trimming left V 6 bases short and J 0 bases short, with 15 bases between. The CDR3 sequence is 15 residues long. Written as DNA, the CDR3 is TGTGCCAGCAGCCCCGGAGGGGCTAGCTCCTACGAGCAGTACTTC. Amino acid sequence: CASSPGGASSYEQYF.

The V and J genes are TRBV19 and TRBJ2-3; a possible D gene is TRBD1 (6 bases). CDR1 and CDR2 from the germline V gene are LNHDA and SQIVND (reference sequence). This CDR3 region has 15 residues. V lost 3 bases to trimming and J lost 1 base, with 11 bases between them. The CDR3 is CASSMAGVGTDTQYF. Written as DNA, the CDR3 is TGTGCCAGTAGTATGGCAGGGGTTGGCACAGATACGCAGTATTTT.

The chain has TRBV10-3 and TRBJ2-1; 12 bases agree with TRBD2. Germline values: CDR1 ENHRY, CDR2 SYGVKD. There are 14 residues in the CDR3. Trimming took 2 bases from V and 7 from J; bases not matched to a gene: 0. The CDR3 loop is CAISETSGGNEQFF. In DNA form, the CDR3 reads TGTGCCATCAGTGAGACTAGCGGGGGGAATGAGCAGTTCTTC.

J is TRBJ2-7 and V is TRBV7-2; TRBD1 agrees at 9 bases. Trimming at V came to 0 bases and at J to 1 base, leaving 10 bases not matched to a gene. The CDR3 sequence is 18 residues long. Germline values: CDR1 SGHTA, CDR2 FQGNSA. CDR3 sequence (DNA): TGTGCCAGCAGCTTAGCGTTTGGGGGACAGGGATTTTCCTACGAGCAGTACTTC. Translating gives CASSLAFGGQGFSYEQYF. The whole variable domain, filled in from reference TRBV7-2 and TRBJ2-7, reads GAGVSQSPSNKVTEKGKDVELRCDPISGHTALYWYRQSLGQGLEFLIYFQGNSAPDKSGLPSDRFSAERTGGSVSTLTIQRTQQEDSAVYLCASSLAFGGQGFSYEQYFGPGTRLTVT.

This clone was observed a single time. A read error may produce the germline difference seen at one junction end. The V call is TRBV7-9, the J call TRBJ1-2; 10 nucleotides agree with TRBD1. Per the germline V gene, CDR1 is SEHNR and CDR2 is FQNEAQ (reference sequence). The CDR3 runs 14 residues. The chain's CDR3 is CSSSLGTGETGYTF. The CDR3 DNA reads as TGTTCCAGCAGCTTAGGGACAGGGGAGACTGGCTACACCTTC. Variable domain in full (rest from reference TRBV7-9 and TRBJ1-2): DTGVSQNPRHKITKRGQNVTFRCDPISEHNRLYWYRQTLGQGPEFLTYFQNEAQLEKSRLLSDRFSAERPKGSFSTLEIQRTEQGDSAMYLCSSSLGTGETGYTFGSGTRLTVV.

This chain's CDR3 is CASSDGGYSEAFF. The DNA for the CDR3 is TGCGCCAGCAGTGATGGGGGGTACAGTGAAGCTTTCTTT. This rearrangement joins TRBV10-1 to TRBJ1-1; D perhaps matches TRBD1 (5 bases). Deletions cut 3 bases from V and 7 bases from J, with 12 bases between. Germline V gene lookup returns CDR1 WNHNN and CDR2 SYGVQD (reference sequence). The CDR3 has 13 residues.

The rearrangement uses TRBV4-1 and TRBJ2-5; possibly TRBD2 for D (5 bases). The end of the DNA aligns better with TRBJ2-7, so the J call may be wrong. Germline lookup yields CDR1 MGHRA and CDR2 YSYEKL. The length of the CDR3 is 16 residues. CDR3 amino acids: CASSQEMVGSSYEQYF. The DNA of the CDR3 is TGCGCCAGCAGCCAAGAGATGGTGGGGAGCTCCTACGAGCAGTACTTC.

This clone was observed a handful of times. This chain joins TRBV15 and TRBJ1-1; D possibly corresponds to TRBD1 (5 bases). Germline V lookup: CDR1 LNHNV, CDR2 YYDKDF (reference sequence). Deletions cut 3 bases from V and 3 bases from J, with 11 bases between. The CDR3 consists of 14 residues. The DNA for the CDR3 is TGTGCCACCAGCAGGACACAGGAGTACACTGAAGCTTTCTTT. Protein sequence: CATSRTQEYTEAFF.

V usage is TRBV5-1 and J usage is TRBJ2-7; 16 bases are shared with TRBD2. Germline CDR1 and CDR2: SGHRS and YFSETQ. Unmatched junction bases numbered 10, after V lost 4 bases and J lost 0 bases. This CDR3 contains 19 residues. The CDR3 DNA reads TGCGCCAGCAGCGCCCTGGGACTAGCGGGGGGGCGTAGCTCCTACGAGCAGTACTTC. It encodes CASSALGLAGGRSSYEQYF. Looking up the rest from reference TRBV5-1 and TRBJ2-7 gives the full variable domain: KAGVTQTPRYLIKTRGQQVTLSCSPISGHRSVSWYQQTPGQGLQFLFEYFSETQRNKGNFPGRFSGRQFSNSRSEMNVSTLELGDSALYLCASSALGLAGGRSSYEQYFGPGTRLTVT.

The chain employs TRBV29-1 and TRBJ2-7; tentative D call: TRBD2 (5 bases). This CDR3 is built from 12 residues. CDR1 is SQVTM and CDR2 is ANQGSEA in the germline V gene. With 3 bases removed from V and 5 bases from J, the gap between germline ends came to 11 bases. The CDR3 DNA reads TGCAGCGTTGAGCGGCCCGGGGACGAGCAGTACTTC. Its translation is CSVERPGDEQYF.

V is TRBV6-1 and J is TRBJ2-7; 8 bases line up with TRBD1. Germline loops: CDR1 MNHNS, CDR2 SASEGT. This CDR3 has 17 amino acids. After removal of 1 base from V and 0 bases from J, the junction contained 8 bases not matched to a gene. Here the CDR3 reads CASSEGTGPPSSYEQYF. In nucleotides, the CDR3 is TGTGCCAGCAGTGAAGGGACAGGGCCCCCGAGCTCCTACGAGCAGTACTTC.

This clone turned up a few times. The gene calls are TRBV2 and TRBJ1-4; TRBD1 aligns across 7 bases. CDR3 length: 16 residues. Per the germline V gene, CDR1 is SNHLY and CDR2 is FYNNEI. V was pared by 8 bases and J by 3 bases, with 12 bases of the junction left unmatched. The CDR3 here is CASRKGTAGSNEKLFF. The CDR3 DNA sequence: TGTGCCAGCCGAAAGGGGACAGCTGGTTCTAATGAAAAACTGTTTTTT.

In the case of this clone: The germline gene is not matched at one end of the junction; a read error may be the cause. The chain joins TRBV7-7 to TRBJ2-7; maybe TRBD1 (6 bases). The germline V gene has CDR1 SSHAT and CDR2 FNYEAQ (reference sequence). The CDR3 has 13 amino acids. The CDR3 reads CASSPEQGDEQYF. As DNA, the CDR3 is TGTGCTAGCAGCCCCGAACAGGGAGACGAGCAGTACTTC.

This chain links TRBV5-1 with TRBJ2-5, with D possibly matching TRBD1 (6 bases). CDR1 is SGHRS and CDR2 is YFSETQ in the germline V gene. The CDR3 has 14 amino acids. Trimming left V 0 bases short and J 5 bases short, with 11 bases between. The CDR3 DNA sequence: TGCGCCAGCAGCTTGGGGGGTCAGGGGGAGACCCAGTACTTC. Residues: CASSLGGQGETQYF.

This clone was seen a single time. The rearrangement joins TRBV4-1 to TRBJ2-2; no clear D gene. Germline V lookup: CDR1 MGHRA, CDR2 YSYEKL. Trimming took 2 bases from V and 0 from J, leaving 7 bases between them. The CDR3 consists of 15 residues. CDR3: CASSQQVTNTGELFF. The CDR3 DNA reads TGCGCCAGCAGCCAACAGGTGACGAACACCGGGGAGCTGTTTTTT.

The rearrangement links TRBV2 to TRBJ1-2, with TRBD1 matching 8 bases. Trimming at V came to 9 bases and at J to 4 bases, leaving 10 bases not matched to a gene. The CDR3 runs to 14 residues. Germline CDR1 is SNHLY and CDR2 is FYNNEI. The CDR3 loop is CASLDRGQSYGYTF. CDR3 nucleotides: TGTGCCAGTCTTGACAGGGGACAGAGCTATGGCTACACCTTC.

V is TRBV5-1 and J is TRBJ2-7, with D perhaps TRBD1 (6 bases). The CDR3 runs 14 residues. Trimming removed 4 bases at V and 3 bases at J, with 14 bases between. Germline V lookup: CDR1 SGHRS, CDR2 YFSETQ. CDR3 in amino acids: CASSPTGEGYEQYF. The CDR3 DNA reads TGCGCCAGCAGCCCGACAGGCGAGGGCTACGAGCAGTACTTC.

V gene TRBV5-1 combines with J gene TRBJ2-2, with a tentative D call TRBD1 (7 bases). This CDR3 comprises 16 residues. Germline V gene sequence: CDR1 SGHRS, CDR2 YFSETQ. Trimming took 4 bases from V and 4 from J, leaving 17 bases between them. The DNA for the CDR3 is TGCGCCAGCAGCCTCCTCCAGGGGGAGGTCACCGGGGAGCTGTTTTTT. Translating it yields CASSLLQGEVTGELFF. The variable domain in full, with the rest retrieved from reference TRBV5-1 and TRBJ2-2, is KAGVTQTPRYLIKTRGQQVTLSCSPISGHRSVSWYQQTPGQGLQFLFEYFSETQRNKGNFPGRFSGRQFSNSRSEMNVSTLELGDSALYLCASSLLQGEVTGELFFGEGSRLTVL.

This chain uses TRBV6-5 with TRBJ1-1, with 9 bases fitting TRBD1. CDR1 and CDR2 (germline): MNHEY, SVGAGI. Trimming at V came to 7 bases and at J to 6 bases, leaving 12 bases not matched to a gene. This CDR3 is built from 15 residues. The CDR3 region has the DNA TGTGCCAGCACCCCCGGGGGGGGACAGGGCCCTGAAGCTTTCTTT. Its translation is CASTPGGGQGPEAFF.